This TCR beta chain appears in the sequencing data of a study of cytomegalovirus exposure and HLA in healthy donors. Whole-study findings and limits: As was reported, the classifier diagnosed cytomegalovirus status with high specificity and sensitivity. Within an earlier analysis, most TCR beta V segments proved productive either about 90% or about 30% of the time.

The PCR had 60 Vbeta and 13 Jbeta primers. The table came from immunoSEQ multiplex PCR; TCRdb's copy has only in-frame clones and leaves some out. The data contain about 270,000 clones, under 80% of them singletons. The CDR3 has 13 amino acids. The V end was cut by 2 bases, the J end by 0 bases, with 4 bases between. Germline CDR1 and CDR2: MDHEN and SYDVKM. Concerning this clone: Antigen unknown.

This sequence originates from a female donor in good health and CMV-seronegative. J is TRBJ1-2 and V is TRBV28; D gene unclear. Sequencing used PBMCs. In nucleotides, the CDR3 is TGTGCCAGCAGTTTACCAGCTAACTATGGCTACACCTTC. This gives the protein CASSLPANYGYTF.